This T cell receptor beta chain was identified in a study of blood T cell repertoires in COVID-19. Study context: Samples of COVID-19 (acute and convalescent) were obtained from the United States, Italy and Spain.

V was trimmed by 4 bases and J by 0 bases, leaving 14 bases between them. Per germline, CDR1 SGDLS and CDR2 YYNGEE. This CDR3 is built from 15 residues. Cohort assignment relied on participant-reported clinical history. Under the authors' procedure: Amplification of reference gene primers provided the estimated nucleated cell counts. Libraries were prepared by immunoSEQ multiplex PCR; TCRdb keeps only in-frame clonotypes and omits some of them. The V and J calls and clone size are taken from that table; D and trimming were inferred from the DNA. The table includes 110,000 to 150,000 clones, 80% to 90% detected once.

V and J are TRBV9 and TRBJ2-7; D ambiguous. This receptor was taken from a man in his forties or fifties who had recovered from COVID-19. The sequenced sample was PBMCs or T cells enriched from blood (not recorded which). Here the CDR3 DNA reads TGTGCCAGCAGCCCCCGTTTGAGCGACTCCTACGAGCAGTACTTC. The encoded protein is CASSPRLSDSYEQYF.